This TCR beta chain was sequenced during a study of blood T cell repertoires in COVID-19. Study in general: Whether acute or convalescent, the COVID-19 samples came from the United States, Italy and Spain. T cells, B-cell-depleted T cells, or PBMCs supplied cDNA or gDNA.

Trimming shortened V by 3 bases and J by 1 base, and 9 bases separated the two germline ends. Germline CDR1 and CDR2: MNHEY and SMNVEV (reference sequence). CDR3 length equals 14 residues. This clone came up once. Under the authors' procedure: Amplification of reference gene primers was used by the study to estimate nucleated cell counts. The data were produced by immunoSEQ multiplex PCR, yet TCRdb's version contains in-frame clones alone and is incomplete. D and trimming were read from the DNA, whereas the V and J calls and clone size are those reported in that table. The sample holds roughly 100,000 clones, about nine tenths seen once.

Specimen: peripheral blood. The receptor's source is a man in his fifties or sixties with acute or convalescent COVID-19. V and J are TRBV27 and TRBJ1-1, with D tentatively TRBD1 (5 bases). The DNA of the CDR3 is TGTGCCAGCAGTTTGGGGGGTCCGAACACTGAAGCTTTCTTT. Translated: CASSLGGPNTEAFF.